The entry that follows covers one T cell receptor beta chain sequence. Antigen specificity is unknown. This CDR3 has 13 residues. The V end lost 6 bases, the J end lost 3 bases, and 12 bases lay between the germline ends. CDR1 SGHNT and CDR2 YYREEE come from the germline V gene (reference sequence). This specimen belongs to a study of T-cell memory formation after mild COVID-19. Study-wide points: Clones from the second wave (peaking day 37) had unconfirmed SARS-CoV-2 specificity. There were some responding clones in pre-infection memory, which suggested that cross-reactive memory had joined.

Amplification by 5'RACE using constant-segment primers produced TCR alpha and TCR beta cDNA libraries that carried sample barcodes and UMIs. In TCRdb, the 5' RACE reads were re-called with MiXCR into one record per CDR3 protein. The sample lists 470,000 or so distinct CDR3 sequences, approximately 25% occurring once. The V call is TRBV5-4, the J call TRBJ2-5; TRBD1 is a possible D gene (5 bases). This clonotype was obtained from an adult woman who had mild COVID-19 (a few samples of this study predate the infection). Cell type and time point are not known. The sequencing sample was made of PBMCs or a T cell subset sorted from them (not recorded which). The CDR3 DNA reads TGTGCCAGCAAAGGACAACCGGAAGAGACCCAGTACTTC. Translated, it gives CASKGQPEETQYF.